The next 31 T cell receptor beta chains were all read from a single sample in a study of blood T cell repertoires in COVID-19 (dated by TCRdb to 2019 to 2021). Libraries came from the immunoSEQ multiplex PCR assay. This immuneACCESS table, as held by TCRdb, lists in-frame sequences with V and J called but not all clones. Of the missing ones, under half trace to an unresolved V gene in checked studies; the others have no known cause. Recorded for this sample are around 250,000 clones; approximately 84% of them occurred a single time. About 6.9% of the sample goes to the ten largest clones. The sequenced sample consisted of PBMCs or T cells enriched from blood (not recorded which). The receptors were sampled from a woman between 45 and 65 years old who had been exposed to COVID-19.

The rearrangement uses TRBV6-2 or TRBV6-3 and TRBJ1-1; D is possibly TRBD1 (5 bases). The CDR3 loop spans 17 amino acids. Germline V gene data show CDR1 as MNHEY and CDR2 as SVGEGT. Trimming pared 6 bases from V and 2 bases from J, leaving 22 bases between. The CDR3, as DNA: TGTGCCAGCAGCCCTACAGGACCCGGGTCCTTTAACACTGAAGCTTTCTTT. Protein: CASSPTGPGSFNTEAFF.

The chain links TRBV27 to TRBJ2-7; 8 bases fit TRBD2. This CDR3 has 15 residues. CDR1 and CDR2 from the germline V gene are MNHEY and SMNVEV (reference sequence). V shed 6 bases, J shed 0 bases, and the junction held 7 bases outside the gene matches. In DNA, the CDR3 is TGTGCCAGCAGCCGGGAGGGTCATATCTCCTACGAGCAGTACTTC. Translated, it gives CASSREGHISYEQYF.

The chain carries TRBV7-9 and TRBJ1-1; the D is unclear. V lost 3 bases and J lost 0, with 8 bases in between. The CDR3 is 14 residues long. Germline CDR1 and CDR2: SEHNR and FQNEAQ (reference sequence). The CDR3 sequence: CASSFLAVNTEAFF. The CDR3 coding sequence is TGTGCCAGCAGCTTTTTAGCCGTGAACACTGAAGCTTTCTTT.

The CDR3 coding sequence is TGTGCCAGCAGTTACGGAGGGGCGGTATATTTT. Its translation is CASSYGGAVYF. The chain joins TRBV6-5 to TRBJ1-3, with D tentatively TRBD1 (5 bases). This CDR3 comprises 11 residues. Germline V gene lookup returns CDR1 MNHEY and CDR2 SVGAGI. The V gene lost 2 bases and the J gene lost 14 bases, with 10 bases spanning the gap.

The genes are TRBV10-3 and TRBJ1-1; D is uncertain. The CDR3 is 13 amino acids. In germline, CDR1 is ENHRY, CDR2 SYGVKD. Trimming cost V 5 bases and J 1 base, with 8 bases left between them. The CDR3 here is CAISSPPNTEAFF. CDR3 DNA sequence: TGTGCCATCAGTTCTCCCCCGAACACTGAAGCTTTCTTT.

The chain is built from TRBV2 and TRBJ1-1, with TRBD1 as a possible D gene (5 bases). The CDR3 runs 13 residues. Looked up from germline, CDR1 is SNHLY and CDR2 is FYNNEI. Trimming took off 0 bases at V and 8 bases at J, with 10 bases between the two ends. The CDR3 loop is CASSEALTAEAFF. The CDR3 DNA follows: TGTGCCAGCAGTGAAGCGTTGACAGCAGAAGCTTTCTTT.

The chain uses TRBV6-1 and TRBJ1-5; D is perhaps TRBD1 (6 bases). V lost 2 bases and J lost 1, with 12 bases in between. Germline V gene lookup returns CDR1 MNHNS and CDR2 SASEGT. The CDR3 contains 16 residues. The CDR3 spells CASSESFRGSNQPQHF. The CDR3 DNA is TGTGCCAGCAGTGAATCCTTCAGGGGCAGCAATCAGCCCCAGCATTTT.

In nucleotides, the CDR3 is TGTGCCTGGAGTGTAGCAGGTTTAAACACTGAAGCTTTCTTT. Residues: CAWSVAGLNTEAFF. The chain uses TRBV30 and TRBJ1-1; D not resolved. From germline, CDR1 is GTSNPN and CDR2 SVGIG (reference sequence). Trimming cost V 0 bases and J 2 bases, with 10 bases left between them. CDR3 length: 14 amino acids.

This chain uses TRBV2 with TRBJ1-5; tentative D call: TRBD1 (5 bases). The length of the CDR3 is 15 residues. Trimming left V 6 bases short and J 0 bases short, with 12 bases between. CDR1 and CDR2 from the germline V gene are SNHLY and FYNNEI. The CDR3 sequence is CASSPRVYSNQPQHF. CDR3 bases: TGTGCCAGCAGCCCCAGGGTGTATAGCAATCAGCCCCAGCATTTT.

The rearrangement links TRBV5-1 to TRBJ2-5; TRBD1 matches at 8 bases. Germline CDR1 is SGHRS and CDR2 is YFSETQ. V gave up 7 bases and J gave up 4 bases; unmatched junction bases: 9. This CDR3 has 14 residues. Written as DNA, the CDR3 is TGCGCCAGCTGCTACGGACAGGGAAGAGAGACCCAGTACTTC. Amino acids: CASCYGQGRETQYF.

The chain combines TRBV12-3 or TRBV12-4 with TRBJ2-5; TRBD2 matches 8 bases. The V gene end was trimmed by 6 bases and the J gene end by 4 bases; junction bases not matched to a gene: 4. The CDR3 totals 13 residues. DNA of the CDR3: TGTGCCAGCAGGTTCGGGGGGGGAGAGACCCAGTACTTC. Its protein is CASRFGGGETQYF.

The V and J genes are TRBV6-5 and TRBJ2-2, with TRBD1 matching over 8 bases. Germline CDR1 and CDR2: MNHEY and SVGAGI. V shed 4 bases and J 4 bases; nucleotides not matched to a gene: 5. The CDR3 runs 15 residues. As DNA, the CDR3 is TGTGCCAGCAGTTTCGGACAGGGACGCACCGGGGAGCTGTTTTTT. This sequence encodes CASSFGQGRTGELFF.

CDR3 amino acids: CASSPQATGELFF. The CDR3 nucleotides are TGTGCCAGCAGTCCCCAGGCGACCGGGGAGCTGTTTTTT. The chain joins TRBV12-3 or TRBV12-4 to TRBJ2-2, with D uncertain. The CDR3 loop spans 13 amino acids. The V end lost 5 bases, the J end lost 5 bases, and 9 bases lay between the germline ends.

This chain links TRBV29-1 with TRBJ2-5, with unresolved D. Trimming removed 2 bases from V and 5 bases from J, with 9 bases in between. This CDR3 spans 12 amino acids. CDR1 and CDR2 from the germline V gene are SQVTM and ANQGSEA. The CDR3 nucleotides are TGCAGCGTTGAACAGGTTCCGGAGACCCAGTACTTC. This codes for CSVEQVPETQYF.

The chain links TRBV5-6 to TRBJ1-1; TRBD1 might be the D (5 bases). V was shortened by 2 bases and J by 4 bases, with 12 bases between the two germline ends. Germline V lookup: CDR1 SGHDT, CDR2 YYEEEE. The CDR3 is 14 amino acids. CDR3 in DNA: TGTGCCAGCAGCTTTAGCCAGGGTGTCACTGAAGCTTTCTTT. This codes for CASSFSQGVTEAFF.

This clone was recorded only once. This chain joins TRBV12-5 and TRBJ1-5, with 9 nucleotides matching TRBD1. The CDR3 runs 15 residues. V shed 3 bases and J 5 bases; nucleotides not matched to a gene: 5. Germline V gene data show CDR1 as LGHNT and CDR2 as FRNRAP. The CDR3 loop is CASGFGQGIDQPQHF. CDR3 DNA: TGTGCTAGTGGTTTCGGACAGGGGATCGATCAGCCCCAGCATTTT.

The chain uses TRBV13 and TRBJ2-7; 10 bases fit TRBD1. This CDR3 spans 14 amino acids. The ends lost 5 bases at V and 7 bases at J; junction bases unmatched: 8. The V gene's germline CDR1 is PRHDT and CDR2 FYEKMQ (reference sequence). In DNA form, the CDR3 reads TGTGCCAGCAGCCTGGGACAGGGGTTAAGAGAGCAGTACTTC. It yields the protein CASSLGQGLREQYF.

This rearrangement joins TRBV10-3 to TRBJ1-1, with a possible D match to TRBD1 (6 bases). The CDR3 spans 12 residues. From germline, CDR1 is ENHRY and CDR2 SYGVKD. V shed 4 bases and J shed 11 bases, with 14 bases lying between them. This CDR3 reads CAISGGGDQAFF. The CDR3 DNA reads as TGTGCCATCAGTGGGGGGGGCGACCAGGCTTTCTTT.

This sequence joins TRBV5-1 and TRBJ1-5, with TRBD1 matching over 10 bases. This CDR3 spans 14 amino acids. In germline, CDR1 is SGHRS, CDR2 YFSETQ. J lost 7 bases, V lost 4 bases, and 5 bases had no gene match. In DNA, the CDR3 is TGCGCCAGCAGCCCGGACAGGGGGGGCCAGCCCCAGCATTTT. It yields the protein CASSPDRGGQPQHF.

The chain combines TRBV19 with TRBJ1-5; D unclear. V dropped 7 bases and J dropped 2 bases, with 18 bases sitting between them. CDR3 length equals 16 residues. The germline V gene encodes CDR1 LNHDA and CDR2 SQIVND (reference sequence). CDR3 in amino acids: CASKVGEIRGNQPQHF. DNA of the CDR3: TGTGCCAGTAAGGTCGGGGAAATTAGAGGCAATCAGCCCCAGCATTTT.

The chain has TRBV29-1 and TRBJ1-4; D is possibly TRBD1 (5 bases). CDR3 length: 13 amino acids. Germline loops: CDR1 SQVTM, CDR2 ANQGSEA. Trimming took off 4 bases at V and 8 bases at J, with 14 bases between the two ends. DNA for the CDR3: TGCAGCGTTGGGCAAGGGAGGGGAGAAAAACTGTTTTTT. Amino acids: CSVGQGRGEKLFF.

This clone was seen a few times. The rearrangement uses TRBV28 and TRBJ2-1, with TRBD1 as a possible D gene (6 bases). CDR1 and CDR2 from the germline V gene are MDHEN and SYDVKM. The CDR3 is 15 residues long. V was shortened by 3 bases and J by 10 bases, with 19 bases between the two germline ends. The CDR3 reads CASSFSGALSEEQFF. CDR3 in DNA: TGTGCCAGCAGTTTTTCAGGGGCCCTAAGTGAGGAGCAGTTCTTC.

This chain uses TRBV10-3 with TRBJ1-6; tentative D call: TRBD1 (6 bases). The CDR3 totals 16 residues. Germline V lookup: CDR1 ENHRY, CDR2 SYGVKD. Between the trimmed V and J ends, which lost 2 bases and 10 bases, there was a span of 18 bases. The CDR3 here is CAISESGGGINSPLHF. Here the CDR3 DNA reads TGTGCCATCAGTGAGAGCGGCGGGGGCATCAACTCACCCCTCCACTTT.

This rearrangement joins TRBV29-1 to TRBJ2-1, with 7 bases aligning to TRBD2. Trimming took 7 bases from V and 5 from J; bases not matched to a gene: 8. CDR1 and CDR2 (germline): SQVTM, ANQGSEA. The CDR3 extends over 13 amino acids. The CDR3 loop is CSGGGVLDNEQFF. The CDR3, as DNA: TGCAGCGGGGGGGGTGTCCTAGACAATGAGCAGTTCTTC.

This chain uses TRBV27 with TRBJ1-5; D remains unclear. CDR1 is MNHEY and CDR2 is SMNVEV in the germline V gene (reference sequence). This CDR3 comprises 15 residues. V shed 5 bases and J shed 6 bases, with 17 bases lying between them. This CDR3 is CASSPTPGYSQPQHF. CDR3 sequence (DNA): TGTGCCAGCAGTCCAACACCAGGTTATAGTCAGCCCCAGCATTTT.

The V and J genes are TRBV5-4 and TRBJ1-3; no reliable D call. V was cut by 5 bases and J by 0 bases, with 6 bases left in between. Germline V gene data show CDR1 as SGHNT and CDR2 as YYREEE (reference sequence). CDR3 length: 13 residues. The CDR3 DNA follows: TGTGCCAGCAGGAGCTACTCTGGAAACACCATATATTTT. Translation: CASRSYSGNTIYF.

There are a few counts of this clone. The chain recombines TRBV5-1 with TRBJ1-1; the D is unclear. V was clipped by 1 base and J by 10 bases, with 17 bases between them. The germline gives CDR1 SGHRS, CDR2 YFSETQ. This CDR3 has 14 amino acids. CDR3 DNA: TGCGCCAGCAGCTTGCGTTCCGGGAAATCGGTAGCTTTCTTT. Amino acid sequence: CASSLRSGKSVAFF.

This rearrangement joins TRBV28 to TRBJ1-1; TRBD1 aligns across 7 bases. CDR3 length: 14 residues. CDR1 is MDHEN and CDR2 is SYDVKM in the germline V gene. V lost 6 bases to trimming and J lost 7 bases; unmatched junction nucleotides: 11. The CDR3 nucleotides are TGTGCCAGCAGGGTTAGGCGGACAGGAGATGAAGCTTTCTTT. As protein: CASRVRRTGDEAFF.

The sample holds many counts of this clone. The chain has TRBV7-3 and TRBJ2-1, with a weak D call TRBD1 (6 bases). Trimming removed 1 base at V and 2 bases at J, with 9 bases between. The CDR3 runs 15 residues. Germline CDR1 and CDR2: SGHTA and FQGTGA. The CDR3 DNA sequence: TGTGCCAGCAGCTTAAGGCAGGGGACCTACAATGAGCAGTTCTTC. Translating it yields CASSLRQGTYNEQFF. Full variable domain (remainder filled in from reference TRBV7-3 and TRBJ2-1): GAGVSQTPSNKVTEKGKYVELRCDPISGHTALYWYRQSLGQGPEFLIYFQGTGAADDSGLPNDRFFAVRPEGSVSTLKIQRTERGDSAVYLCASSLRQGTYNEQFFGPGTRLTVL.

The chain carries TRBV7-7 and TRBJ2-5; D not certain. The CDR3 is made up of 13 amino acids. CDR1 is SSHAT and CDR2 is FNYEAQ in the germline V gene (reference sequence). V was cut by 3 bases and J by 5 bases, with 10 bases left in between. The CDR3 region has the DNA TGTGCCAGCAGCTTGCAGATCACGGAGACCCAGTACTTC. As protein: CASSLQITETQYF.

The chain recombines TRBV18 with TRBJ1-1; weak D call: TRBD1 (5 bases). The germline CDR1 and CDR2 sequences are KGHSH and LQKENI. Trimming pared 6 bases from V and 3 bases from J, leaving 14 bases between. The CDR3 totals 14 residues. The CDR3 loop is CASSETATDTEAFF. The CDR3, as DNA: TGTGCCAGCTCCGAGACAGCCACGGACACTGAAGCTTTCTTT.